Shown below are 18 T cell receptor beta chains from a single sample sequenced in a study of shared clonotypes between healthy human individuals. Profiled with immunoSEQ multiplex PCR; TCRdb holds only in-frame clones, not every one. Of some 2,100,000 clones detected, 90% to 97% appear once; the ten largest clones hold 0.1% to 0.15%. The sequenced material came from naive CD4+ T cells sorted from blood. The subset denotes: CD45RA+ positively selected. The receptor set was obtained from a man between 18 and 29 years old in good health.

The V and J genes are TRBV2 and TRBJ2-7; 12 bases are a match to TRBD2. There are 14 residues in the CDR3. Germline V lookup: CDR1 SNHLY, CDR2 FYNNEI. With 7 bases clipped from V and 5 bases from J, the junction kept 6 bases outside the gene matches. In nucleotides, the CDR3 is TGTGCCAGCACCCTAGCGGGGGGGCCTGACGAGCAGTACTTC. Translation gives CASTLAGGPDEQYF. Based on the CDR3 plus reference TRBV2 and TRBJ2-7, the full variable domain is EPEVTQTPSHQVTQMGQEVILRCVPISNHLYFYWYRQILGQKVEFLVSFYNNEISEKSEIFDDQFSVERPDGSNFTLKIRSTKLEDSAMYFCASTLAGGPDEQYFGPGTRLTVT.

CDR3 sequence: CASSATGDYSNQPQHF. The CDR3 coding sequence is TGTGCCAGCAGCGCTACAGGAGATTATAGCAATCAGCCCCAGCATTTT. This chain connects TRBV9 to TRBJ1-5, with D perhaps matching TRBD1 (5 bases). Per the germline V gene, CDR1 is SGDLS and CDR2 is YYNGEE. Trimming removed 3 bases at V and 0 bases at J, with 13 bases between. The CDR3 totals 16 residues.

This CDR3 reads CASSWRGVEAFF. In DNA, the CDR3 is TGTGCCAGCAGTTGGCGGGGGGTTGAAGCTTTCTTT. This chain joins TRBV6-5 and TRBJ1-1; D may be TRBD1 (5 bases). Germline V lookup: CDR1 MNHEY, CDR2 SVGAGI. V lost 4 bases, J lost 7 bases, and 10 bases lay in between. The CDR3 contains 12 residues.

Concerning this clone itself: Possible read error: a much larger clone is one base away. Other DNA sequences in this sample translate to the same CDR3. Written as DNA, the CDR3 is TGTGCCAGCAGCTTAACCTACGAGCAGTACTTC. It is translated as CASSLTYEQYF. J is TRBJ2-7 and V is TRBV28, with no clear D. Germline V gene sequence: CDR1 MDHEN, CDR2 SYDVKM. CDR3 length: 11 amino acids. V was shortened by 6 bases and J by 2 bases, with 5 bases between the two germline ends.

This clone appeared once. CDR3 sequence: CASSLVHGGENSPLHF. The CDR3 DNA sequence: TGTGCCAGCAGCCTCGTCCACGGGGGAGAGAATTCACCCCTCCACTTT. The rearrangement links TRBV7-9 to TRBJ1-6; a weak D match, TRBD1 (5 bases). Germline-derived CDR1 and CDR2 are SEHNR and FQNEAQ (reference sequence). The length of the CDR3 is 16 residues. The V and J ends lost 5 bases and 7 bases respectively, with 18 bases between them.

This sequence joins TRBV2 and TRBJ1-2; 8 nucleotides match TRBD1. The CDR3 has 14 amino acids. With V trimmed by 7 bases and J by 5 bases, 9 bases remained unmatched. Germline lookup yields CDR1 SNHLY and CDR2 FYNNEI. CDR3 sequence: CASTTTGVAYGYTF. CDR3 DNA sequence: TGTGCCAGCACCACGACAGGGGTGGCATATGGCTACACCTTC.

The chain recombines TRBV10-3 with TRBJ1-3, with D unclear. The length of the CDR3 is 15 residues. CDR1 is ENHRY and CDR2 is SYGVKD in the germline V gene. Trimming pared 9 bases from V and 0 bases from J, leaving 15 bases between. DNA of the CDR3: TGTGCCATTGCTTCCACTAAAATCTCTGGAAACACCATATATTTT. This encodes CAIASTKISGNTIYF.

CDR3 sequence reads: CASSRGGVGTDTQYF. For the CDR3, the DNA is TGTGCCAGCAGTCGCGGGGGCGTGGGGACAGATACGCAGTATTTT. The chain combines TRBV28 with TRBJ2-3; possibly TRBD2 for D (7 bases). CDR3 length: 15 residues. The V gene lost 5 bases and the J gene lost 3 bases, with 15 bases spanning the gap. From germline, CDR1 is MDHEN and CDR2 SYDVKM.

J is TRBJ1-6 and V is TRBV19; TRBD1 is a possible D gene (5 bases). V shed 6 bases and J shed 7 bases, with 10 bases lying between them. Germline V gene sequence: CDR1 LNHDA, CDR2 SQIVND (reference sequence). This CDR3 contains 13 residues. The CDR3 sequence: CASRDSDNSPLHF. The CDR3, as DNA: TGTGCCAGTAGAGACAGCGACAATTCACCCCTCCACTTT.

This clone was recorded once. V usage is TRBV5-1 and J usage is TRBJ1-6; D gene ambiguous. V shed 3 bases and J shed 7 bases, with 8 bases lying between them. This CDR3 spans 13 amino acids. Germline V CDR1 and CDR2: SGHRS, YFSETQ. The CDR3 DNA sequence: TGCGCCAGCAGCTCCAACCAGAATTCACCCCTCCACTTT. Protein: CASSSNQNSPLHF.

The chain links TRBV5-5 to TRBJ2-2; D not resolved. Germline V gene sequence: CDR1 SGHKS, CDR2 YYEKEE (reference sequence). Between the trimmed V and J ends, which lost 4 bases and 5 bases, there was a span of 6 bases. The CDR3 length is 12 residues. The CDR3 protein is CASSPLTGELFF. CDR3 DNA: TGTGCCAGCAGCCCCCTGACCGGGGAGCTGTTTTTT.

Notes on this clone: In the same sample, other DNA sequences code for this CDR3. The chain recombines TRBV18 with TRBJ2-7; the match to TRBD1 covers 10 bases. The CDR3 consists of 15 residues. After removal of 0 bases from V and 3 bases from J, the junction contained 2 bases not matched to a gene. The germline CDR1 and CDR2 sequences are KGHSH and LQKENI. CDR3 protein: CASSPPGQGFYEQYF. The CDR3 nucleotides are TGTGCCAGCTCACCACCGGGACAGGGGTTCTACGAGCAGTACTTC.

V and J are TRBV6-1 and TRBJ2-3; D is undetermined. The V gene lost 8 bases and the J gene lost 6 bases, with 15 bases spanning the gap. The CDR3 runs to 13 residues. Germline CDR1 reads MNHNS; CDR2 reads SASEGT. CDR3 sequence: CASSPGLVDTQYF. The DNA of the CDR3 is TGTGCCAGCTCGCCAGGCCTGGTGGATACGCAGTATTTT.

Note on this clone: One junction end disagrees with the germline gene, perhaps due to a read error. V usage is TRBV2 and J usage is TRBJ1-1; TRBD1 agrees at 8 bases. The CDR3 loop spans 14 amino acids. Looked up from germline, CDR1 is SNHLY and CDR2 is FYNNEI. This CDR3 reads CASSSDRVKTEAFF. Written as DNA, the CDR3 is TGTGCCAGCAGTTCGGACAGGGTGAAAACTGAAGCTTTCTTT.

This sequence joins TRBV14 and TRBJ1-1, with 8 positions matching TRBD1. CDR1 and CDR2 from the germline V gene are SGHDN and FVKESK. V shed 2 bases and J 4 bases; nucleotides not matched to a gene: 9. The length of the CDR3 is 16 residues. CDR3 residues: CASSQLAGGWGTEAFF. CDR3 nucleotide sequence: TGTGCCAGCAGCCAACTTGCAGGGGGCTGGGGCACTGAAGCTTTCTTT. Together with reference TRBV14 and TRBJ1-1, the CDR3 gives the full variable domain: EAGVTQFPSHSVIEKGQTVTLRCDPISGHDNLYWYRRVMGKEIKFLLHFVKESKQDESGMPNNRFLAERTGGTYSTLKVQPAELEDSGVYFCASSQLAGGWGTEAFFGQGTRLTVV.

This clone was detected only once. V and J are TRBV18 and TRBJ2-7; a possible D gene is TRBD1 (7 bases). The CDR3 sequence is 15 residues long. Germline values: CDR1 KGHSH, CDR2 LQKENI. V was pared by 0 bases and J by 5 bases, with 14 bases between. The chain's CDR3 is CASSPPKARGDEQYF. CDR3 DNA sequence: TGTGCCAGCTCACCACCGAAGGCCAGGGGGGACGAGCAGTACTTC.

With respect to this clone: Other nucleotide sequences from this sample produce the same CDR3. V usage is TRBV7-3 and J usage is TRBJ2-3; D is ambiguous. This CDR3 region has 13 residues. Germline V gives CDR1 SGHTA, CDR2 FQGTGA. V was clipped by 5 bases and J by 0 bases, with 6 bases between them. The CDR3 reads CASSPTSTDTQYF. CDR3 DNA sequence: TGTGCCAGCAGCCCGACTAGCACAGATACGCAGTATTTT.

This chain links TRBV11-2 with TRBJ2-2; D gene uncertain. The V gene lost 7 bases and the J gene lost 6 bases, with 12 bases spanning the gap. Germline lookup yields CDR1 SGHAT and CDR2 FQNNGV. The CDR3 length is 13 residues. CDR3 coding DNA: TGTGCCAGCAAAAGCTTTCCATCCGGGGAGCTGTTTTTT. This gives the protein CASKSFPSGELFF.